These T cell receptor beta chains were read from a single sample in a study of T cell responses to AZD1222 COVID-19 vaccine. The data were produced by immunoSEQ multiplex PCR, yet TCRdb's version contains in-frame clones alone and is incomplete. The repertoire includes 150,000 to 200,000 clones, more than 90% of them detected once, and approximately 4% sits in the top ten. The specimen comprised peripheral blood, sampled 28 days after the second dose of the MenACWY control vaccine. These receptors were taken from an adult who received the MenACWY meningococcal vaccine as a control. Each CDR3 is given with its conserved first and last residue. The order of the fields is J gene, V gene, D gene, clone size, CDR3 protein, CDR3 DNA. D genes are given only for firm matches. Rows give clone size only sometimes, using once, few, many, or a class for an expanded clone.

TRBJ2-1,TRBV24-1,.,.,CATSGSGLNEQFF,TGTGCCACCAGTGGTTCAGGGTTGAATGAGCAGTTCTTC
TRBJ2-6,TRBV19,TRBD2,.,CASSWSGSGGANVLTF,TGTGCCAGTAGTTGGAGCGGGAGCGGTGGGGCCAACGTCCTGACTTTC
TRBJ2-7,TRBV29-1,TRBD2,once,CSVEGGLAGVYEQYF,TGCAGCGTTGAAGGTGGGCTAGCGGGAGTGTACGAGCAGTACTTC
TRBJ1-1,TRBV18,.,few,CASSPPTVNTEAFF,TGTGCCAGCTCACCACCGACCGTGAACACTGAAGCTTTCTTT
TRBJ1-4,TRBV6-5,.,once,CASSYVQGNEKLFF,TGTGCCAGCAGTTACGTCCAGGGGAATGAAAAACTGTTTTTT
TRBJ2-7,TRBV19,.,.,CASRVAAGSLYEQYF,TGTGCCAGTAGGGTTGCGGCGGGGAGTCTCTACGAGCAGTACTTC
TRBJ1-2,TRBV7-8,TRBD1,.,CASSYTPGQRNYGYTF,TGTGCCAGCAGCTATACCCCGGGACAGAGAAACTATGGCTACACCTTC
TRBJ1-1,TRBV18,.,.,CASSPRKGLVEKTEAFF,TGTGCCAGCTCACCACGGAAGGGGCTGGTTGAAAAGACTGAAGCTTTCTTT
TRBJ2-7,TRBV5-1,TRBD2,.,CASSELAGAYEQYF,TGCGCCAGCAGCGAACTAGCGGGTGCCTACGAGCAGTACTTC
TRBJ2-7,TRBV19,.,.,CASSIVGYEQYF,TGTGCCAGTAGTATAGTAGGATACGAGCAGTACTTC
TRBJ1-2,TRBV19,.,.,CASTRRSDANYGYTF,TGTGCCAGTACTCGGAGGTCGGATGCTAACTATGGCTACACCTTC
TRBJ1-1,TRBV19,.,once,CASSIGEREAFF,TGTGCCAGTAGTATCGGGGAACGTGAAGCTTTCTTT
TRBJ2-7,TRBV30,.,.,CAWSVLQVVNEQYF,TGTGCCTGGAGTGTACTACAGGTTGTTAACGAGCAGTACTTC
TRBJ2-4,TRBV19,.,.,CASSIKGGSNIQYF,TGTGCCAGTAGTATAAAAGGGGGTTCGAACATTCAGTACTTC
TRBJ2-7,TRBV19,.,once,CASSTLGTGYLRGQYF,TGTGCCAGTAGTACCCTAGGGACCGGTTATCTACGCGGGCAGTACTTC
TRBJ2-7,TRBV5-4,.,.,CASSSPGVLSYEQYF,TGTGCCAGCAGCTCCCCAGGGGTCCTTTCCTACGAGCAGTACTTC
TRBJ2-5,TRBV19,TRBD1,.,CASSPDRGHGETQYF,TGTGCCAGTAGTCCGGACAGGGGGCATGGAGAGACCCAGTACTTC